This TCR beta chain was recorded in a study of cytomegalovirus exposure and HLA in healthy donors. The V gene lost 0 bases and the J gene lost 10 bases, with 15 bases spanning the gap. CDR1 LNHNV and CDR2 YYDKDF come from the germline V gene (reference sequence). The CDR3 runs 14 residues. Amplification used 60 Vbeta primers and 13 Jbeta primers. Measured with immunoSEQ multiplex PCR; TCRdb has only the in-frame clones, and not every one. Of some 150,000 clones detected, approximately 60% appear once; the ten largest clones hold 6% to 8.5%. The sequenced sample was PBMCs. The receptor comes from a woman aged 55-75 years in good health and CMV-seropositive. The chain combines TRBV15 with TRBJ1-1; tentatively, D is TRBD1 (6 bases). CDR3 sequence reads: CATSRDRKGVRAFF. The DNA of the CDR3 is TGTGCCACCAGCAGAGATCGGAAGGGGGTCCGAGCTTTCTTT.